This T cell receptor beta chain was observed in a study of regulatory and conventional T cells in RAG deficiency. Study-level points and caveats: Omenn syndrome and CID/AS patients had roughly 100-fold fewer unique Treg TCR beta sequences, versus about 10-fold elsewhere. In Omenn syndrome, Treg and Tconv repertoires overlapped >80%. Sorted Omenn CD25-high CD127-low cells may not be bona fide Tregs.

The V gene's germline CDR1 is SGHRS and CDR2 YFSETQ. CDR3 length: 16 amino acids. The V gene lost 2 bases and the J gene lost 2 bases, with 11 bases spanning the gap. Only in-frame clones appear in the TCRdb table, and some are missing; sequencing was by immunoSEQ multiplex PCR. The table has 6,000 to 8,000 clones, around nine tenths seen once; the top ten hold over 1.2%. Genomic DNA came from blood regulatory T cells gated CD4+ CD25-high CD127-low. A single count supports this clone. Its antigen is unknown. These data also featured in a second study, about regulatory T cells. That paper states: The primer mix had 52 TRBV and 13 TRBJ primers. Patient repertoires had restricted TRB V-J pairs and skewed V and J usage, most in Tregs.

The genes are TRBV5-1 and TRBJ2-6; the D is unclear. The receptor was isolated from a human donor in good health. Input material: CD127- CD25+ CD4+ Tregs sorted from blood. CDR3 residues: CASSFVLYPGANVLTF. The CDR3 DNA reads TGCGCCAGCAGCTTCGTCCTCTACCCTGGGGCCAACGTCCTGACTTTC.